One sample yielded the 28 T cell receptor beta chains listed below, sequenced in a study of CDR3 diversity in severe acne. Via MiXCR, TCRdb re-called the PCR reads, giving one row per CDR3 protein. The repertoire holds over 100,000 distinct CDR3 sequences, with more than 45% as singletons. Sequenced material: blood. All receptors derive from a male donor with acne.

A note on this clonotype: This may be a read error, as it is one base from a much larger clone. The chain is built from TRBV2 and TRBJ1-2; D is unclear. This CDR3 is built from 11 residues. CDR1 is SNHLY and CDR2 is FYNNEI in the germline V gene. Trimming pared 1 base from V and 6 bases from J, leaving 3 bases between. The CDR3 DNA sequence: TGTGCCAGCAGTGAAGGGCATGGCTACACCTTC. Translated: CASSEGHGYTF.

This clonotype was counted a few times. The rearrangement uses TRBV6-5 and TRBJ2-7; possibly TRBD2 for D (6 bases). Per the germline V gene, CDR1 is MNHEY and CDR2 is SVGAGI. The V gene lost 0 bases and the J gene lost 2 bases, with 14 bases spanning the gap. This CDR3 is built from 16 residues. The CDR3 DNA is TGTGCCAGCAGTTACTCATGGAGGGAGCAGACCTACGAGCAGTACTTC. Its translation is CASSYSWREQTYEQYF.

This clonotype was detected many times. The rearrangement joins TRBV20-1 to TRBJ2-1; 10 nucleotides agree with TRBD2. CDR1 DFQATT and CDR2 SNEGSKA come from the germline V gene (reference sequence). CDR3 length: 15 amino acids. V trimming: 3 bases; J trimming: 8 bases; junction bases outside the gene matches: 10. This chain's CDR3 is CSARFLSGGADEQFF. The CDR3 region has the DNA TGCAGTGCTAGGTTTTTGAGCGGGGGGGCAGATGAGCAGTTCTTC.

V gene TRBV2 combines with J gene TRBJ2-5; 16 nucleotides agree with TRBD2. The V and J ends lost 4 bases and 2 bases, in that order; junction bases with no gene match: 10. The CDR3 is 19 amino acids. Germline assignment: CDR1 SNHLY and CDR2 FYNNEI. This CDR3 reads CASSAFGTSGRAGQETQYF. The CDR3 region has the DNA TGTGCCAGCAGTGCTTTCGGGACTAGCGGGAGGGCAGGGCAAGAGACCCAGTACTTC.

The chain uses TRBV18 and TRBJ2-3; 9 nucleotides match TRBD2. Trimming cost V 2 bases and J 1 base; bases outside gene matches: 4. CDR3 length equals 16 residues. Germline V lookup: CDR1 KGHSH, CDR2 LQKENI. The CDR3 protein is CASSPILAGRTDTQYF. The CDR3 nucleotides are TGTGCCAGCTCACCAATTCTAGCGGGGCGCACAGATACGCAGTATTTT. The whole variable domain, remainder taken from reference TRBV18 and TRBJ2-3, is NAGVMQNPRHLVRRRGQEARLRCSPMKGHSHVYWYRQLPEEGLKFMVYLQKENIIDESGMPKERFSAEFPKEGPSILRIQQVVRGDSAAYFCASSPILAGRTDTQYFGPGTRLTVL.

To note about this clonotype: A much larger clone is a single base away; this may be a read error. V and J are TRBV6-4 and TRBJ1-2; no clear D. The CDR3 is 14 amino acids. In germline, CDR1 is MRHNA, CDR2 SNTAGT. Trimming stripped 2 bases from V and 8 bases from J, with 15 bases between. In DNA form, the CDR3 reads TGTGCCAGCAGTGACCCTTCAGAGGGTTCCGGCTACACCTTC. Amino acid sequence: CASSDPSEGSGYTF.

The chain joins TRBV5-1 to TRBJ2-7; 9 bases agree with TRBD2. The CDR3 is 16 amino acids. After removal of 6 bases from V and 6 bases from J, the junction contained 16 bases not matched to a gene. Looked up from germline, CDR1 is SGHRS and CDR2 is YFSETQ. The CDR3 DNA follows: TGCGCCAGCACGGGGTACGCGGGAGGGCTACTTTCCGAGCAGTACTTC. Protein sequence: CASTGYAGGLLSEQYF.

J is TRBJ2-1 and V is TRBV28; D uncertain. Trimming shortened V by 6 bases and J by 2 bases, and 14 bases separated the two germline ends. Germline values: CDR1 MDHEN, CDR2 SYDVKM. The CDR3 contains 15 residues. CDR3 residues: CASSMGFGPYNEQFF. CDR3 coding DNA: TGTGCCAGCAGCATGGGCTTCGGGCCCTACAATGAGCAGTTCTTC. Looking up the rest from reference TRBV28 and TRBJ2-1 gives the full variable domain: DVKVTQSSRYLVKRTGEKVFLECVQDMDHENMFWYRQDPGLGLRLIYFSYDVKMKEKGDIPEGYSVSREKKERFSLILESASTNQTSMYLCASSMGFGPYNEQFFGPGTRLTVL.

For this clonotype: The junction differs from germline at one of its ends, possibly a read error. The J gene is TRBJ1-1, the V gene TRBV10-3; D ambiguous. CDR1 is ENHRY, CDR2 SYGVKD, per germline. The CDR3 has 17 residues. The CDR3: CASSAHDVGRGNTEAFF. The DNA of the CDR3 is TGTGCCAGCAGTGCGCACGACGTAGGGCGGGGGAACACTGAAGCTTTCTTT.

In this sample, this clonotype turned up many times. V gene TRBV5-1 combines with J gene TRBJ1-1; no reliable D call. The CDR3 runs to 14 residues. The germline V gene encodes CDR1 SGHRS and CDR2 YFSETQ. V lost 2 bases and J 1 base, leaving 9 bases between the germline ends. CDR3 DNA: TGCGCCAGCAGCTTCGGACCGGGGAACACTGAAGCTTTCTTT. This gives the protein CASSFGPGNTEAFF.

This clonotype was counted many times. The V call is TRBV5-1, the J call TRBJ2-3, with D maybe TRBD2 (7 bases). The CDR3 has 16 amino acids. CDR1 and CDR2 (germline): SGHRS, YFSETQ. V was cut by 3 bases and J by 3 bases, with 17 bases left in between. CDR3 loop: CASSSEGGARTDTQYF. In DNA form, the CDR3 reads TGCGCCAGCAGCTCGGAGGGGGGGGCGAGGACAGATACGCAGTATTTT.

This clonotype showed up many times. J is TRBJ2-1 and V is TRBV10-2, with 7 nucleotides matching TRBD1. The germline CDR1 and CDR2 sequences are WSHSY and SAAADI. The CDR3 has 13 residues. Trimming cost V 5 bases and J 6 bases; bases outside gene matches: 4. The CDR3 loop is CASSMDRFNEQFF. DNA of the CDR3: TGCGCCAGCAGTATGGACAGGTTCAATGAGCAGTTCTTC.

Comments on this clonotype: Just one base apart from a much larger clone, this may be a read error. The genes are TRBV7-2 and TRBJ1-5; D is uncertain. CDR3 size: 16 residues. Per germline, CDR1 SGHTA and CDR2 FQGNSA. The CDR3 nucleotides read TGTGTCAGCAGCCCCAGATCGAAGGCGGACAATCAGCCCCAGCATTTT. Residues: CVSSPRSKADNQPQHF.

V and J are TRBV19 and TRBJ1-4, with no clear D. Germline V gene lookup returns CDR1 LNHDA and CDR2 SQIVND (reference sequence). The CDR3 runs 13 residues. V was trimmed by 2 bases and J by 4 bases, leaving 5 bases between them. The CDR3 bases are TGTGCCAGTAGTATAATTGTTAATGAAAAACTGTTTTTT. Translation gives CASSIIVNEKLFF.

V is TRBV3-1 and J is TRBJ2-2, with D possibly TRBD2 on 6 matching bases. CDR1 is LGHDT and CDR2 is YNNKEL in the germline V gene (reference sequence). CDR3 length: 16 residues. The V end was cut by 0 bases, the J end by 7 bases, with 15 bases between. CDR3 sequence: CASSQDEEGLSGELFF. The CDR3 DNA sequence: TGTGCCAGCAGCCAAGATGAGGAGGGTCTCAGCGGGGAGCTGTTTTTT.

This clonotype occurred a few times. The chain employs TRBV7-9 and TRBJ2-3; 12 nucleotides match TRBD2. CDR1 SEHNR and CDR2 FQNEAQ come from the germline V gene (reference sequence). The ends lost 4 bases at V and 5 bases at J; junction bases unmatched: 1. The CDR3 runs 14 residues. CDR3 nucleotide sequence: TGTGCCAGCAGCTCGGGACTAGCGGGAGATACGCAGTATTTT. Amino acid sequence: CASSSGLAGDTQYF.

In this sample, this clonotype turned up many times. J is TRBJ2-5 and V is TRBV29-1, with 9 bases matching TRBD2. The CDR3 extends over 15 amino acids. Germline-derived CDR1 and CDR2 are SQVTM and ANQGSEA. V dropped 4 bases and J dropped 3; count of bases not matched to a gene: 9. CDR3 in amino acids: CSVVVAGDQKETQYF. DNA of the CDR3: TGCAGCGTTGTTGTAGCGGGAGATCAGAAAGAGACCCAGTACTTC.

The V call is TRBV27, the J call TRBJ1-6, with TRBD1 matching 9 bases. Germline lookup yields CDR1 MNHEY and CDR2 SMNVEV (reference sequence). The junction had 5 bases not matched to a gene; V was cut back by 6 bases and J by 8 bases. The CDR3 covers 14 residues. CDR3 DNA: TGTGCCAGCAGCGCCCGACAGGGGGATTCACCCCTCCACTTT. Translated: CASSARQGDSPLHF.

There are many counts of this clonotype. Because the CDR3's place on the DNA is in doubt, the DNA is left out and the CDR3 is given as listed by TCRdb. The chain carries TRBV5-1 and TRBJ2-1; the table gives TRBD2 as D, unverified against the DNA. From germline, CDR1 is SGHRS and CDR2 YFSETQ. With termini counted, the CDR3 has 12 amino acids. The CDR3 here is CASSVGSGSIFF.

This clonotype was seen a single time. The chain employs TRBV20-1 and TRBJ2-7, with TRBD1 matching 11 bases. Germline V CDR1 and CDR2: DFQATT, SNEGSKA (reference sequence). Germline trimming cut 2 bases from V and 9 bases from J; bases unmatched to any gene: 3. This CDR3 has 12 amino acids. The CDR3 here is CSARPGTGGQYF. The CDR3 nucleotides read TGCAGTGCTAGACCAGGGACAGGGGGGCAGTACTTC.

The table lists this clonotype with a few counts. The rearrangement links TRBV2 to TRBJ2-5; no clear D gene. The CDR3 contains 13 residues. Per germline, CDR1 SNHLY and CDR2 FYNNEI. The germline V and J ends were trimmed by 4 bases and 1 base, with 7 bases remaining between them. The CDR3 protein is CASSVGGQETQYF. The DNA for the CDR3 is TGTGCCAGCAGTGTTGGCGGCCAAGAGACCCAGTACTTC.

The rearrangement joins TRBV6-5 to TRBJ2-5; possible D gene TRBD1, 5 bases. V was clipped by 0 bases and J by 7 bases, with 12 bases between them. Germline V gene sequence: CDR1 MNHEY, CDR2 SVGAGI. The length of the CDR3 is 14 residues. The CDR3 coding sequence is TGTGCCAGCAGTTACTCGGCAGGGCATCGGACCCAGTACTTC. Translation: CASSYSAGHRTQYF.

This clonotype was counted at least ten times. V is TRBV9 and J is TRBJ2-3; TRBD2 agrees at 11 bases. Germline V CDR1 and CDR2: SGDLS, YYNGEE. This CDR3 comprises 16 residues. J gave up 3 bases and V 4 bases, and 7 bases lay outside the gene matches. CDR3 nucleotides: TGTGCCAGCAGCCCAGAGACTAGCGGGATAACAGATACGCAGTATTTT. This translates into CASSPETSGITDTQYF. The entire variable domain, with the rest obtained from reference TRBV9 and TRBJ2-3, is as follows: DSGVTQTPKHLITATGQRVTLRCSPRSGDLSVYWYQQSLDQGLQFLIQYYNGEERAKGNILERFSAQQFPDLHSELNLSSLELGDSALYFCASSPETSGITDTQYFGPGTRLTVL.

Points on this clonotype: This may be a read error: a much more frequent sequence differs by one nucleotide. The V and J genes are TRBV5-1 and TRBJ2-3; TRBD1 is a possible D gene (5 bases). The CDR3 covers 15 residues. Germline loops: CDR1 SGHRS, CDR2 YFSETQ. Trimming stripped 4 bases from V and 2 bases from J, with 14 bases between. The CDR3 coding sequence is TGCGCCAGCAGCAGTAGACAGATAGACACAGATACGCAGTATTTT. This encodes CASSSRQIDTDTQYF. Full variable domain (rest looked up from reference TRBV5-1 and TRBJ2-3): KAGVTQTPRYLIKTRGQQVTLSCSPISGHRSVSWYQQTPGQGLQFLFEYFSETQRNKGNFPGRFSGRQFSNSRSEMNVSTLELGDSALYLCASSSRQIDTDTQYFGPGTRLTVL.

The chain uses TRBV28 and TRBJ1-2, with D possibly matching TRBD1 (6 bases). The CDR3 consists of 14 residues. Looked up from germline, CDR1 is MDHEN and CDR2 is SYDVKM. With 6 bases removed from V and 5 bases from J, the gap between germline ends came to 16 bases. The CDR3 DNA sequence: TGTGCCAGCAGCCTCCCGGGGGGCGGGTATGGCTACACCTTC. Protein product: CASSLPGGGYGYTF.

This sequence joins TRBV5-1 and TRBJ1-1; 7 positions agree with TRBD1. With 1 base clipped from V and 3 bases from J, the junction kept 0 bases outside the gene matches. Looked up from germline, CDR1 is SGHRS and CDR2 is YFSETQ. The CDR3 has 13 amino acids. DNA for the CDR3: TGCGCCAGCAGCTTGCAGGGGGACACTGAAGCTTTCTTT. Protein sequence: CASSLQGDTEAFF.

On this clonotype itself: With a much larger clone just one base away, this may be a read error. The rearrangement uses TRBV24-1 and TRBJ1-2, with unresolved D. Germline CDR1 reads KGHDR; CDR2 reads SFDVKD. Between the trimmed V and J ends, which lost 6 bases and 4 bases, there was a span of 14 bases. The CDR3 is 14 amino acids. The CDR3 is CATSKRESSYGYTF. The CDR3 DNA is TGTGCCACCAGTAAGCGGGAGTCTAGCTATGGCTACACCTTC.

The gene calls are TRBV20-1 and TRBJ2-1, with TRBD2 matching 14 bases. Unmatched junction bases numbered 6, after V lost 7 bases and J lost 10 bases. Per germline, CDR1 DFQATT and CDR2 SNEGSKA (reference sequence). This CDR3 is built from 13 residues. The CDR3 DNA is TGCAGTGGACTAGCGGGAGGGTCGTGGGAGCAGTTCTTC. Protein sequence: CSGLAGGSWEQFF.